One and the same sample provided the 25 T cell receptor beta chains below, sequenced in a study of T cell changes during pregnancy in multiple sclerosis (dated by TCRdb to the late 2010s). Receptor amplification or capture employed the immunoSEQ multiplex PCR assay. TCRdb obtained this table from immuneACCESS and retained in-frame rearrangements with V and J assigned. These tables miss some clones; where compared with another copy, unresolved V genes account for less than half of the shortfall, and the remainder is unexplained. The sample includes tens of thousands of clones, with around 93% observed a single time. Of the sample, roughly 3.5% is held by the ten largest clones. The input for sequencing was peripheral blood, taken after pregnancy. The receptors derive from a female donor in good health, enrolled as a control in a pregnancy study.

The rearrangement uses TRBV19 and TRBJ2-6; D is unresolved. Germline CDR1 LNHDA, CDR2 SQIVND (reference sequence). The CDR3 consists of 15 residues. With 5 bases removed from V and 2 bases from J, the gap between germline ends came to 10 bases. In DNA form, the CDR3 reads TGTGCCAGTAGTGCATTGAGAACTGGGGCCAACGTCCTGACTTTC. Encoded protein: CASSALRTGANVLTF.

CDR3 region: CASTLRGLNTGELFF. The CDR3 nucleotides are TGTGCCAGCACCCTTAGGGGACTGAACACCGGGGAGCTGTTTTTT. V is TRBV7-9 and J is TRBJ2-2; TRBD2 is a possible D gene (6 bases). The CDR3 contains 15 residues. V gave up 7 bases and J gave up 1 base, with 13 bases separating them. The germline V gene encodes CDR1 SEHNR and CDR2 FQNEAQ (reference sequence).

J is TRBJ2-7 and V is TRBV28, with D perhaps TRBD2 (5 bases). The CDR3 runs to 11 residues. In germline, CDR1 is MDHEN, CDR2 SYDVKM. The V gene lost 7 bases and the J gene lost 3 bases, with 7 bases spanning the gap. CDR3 amino acids: CASNGIYEQYF. The CDR3 DNA sequence: TGTGCCAGCAACGGGATCTACGAGCAGTACTTC.

This chain links TRBV7-2 with TRBJ2-1; no clear D. Trimming took 6 bases from V and 0 from J, leaving 15 bases between them. The CDR3 sequence is 16 residues long. Germline values: CDR1 SGHTA, CDR2 FQGNSA. The CDR3 DNA reads as TGTGCCAGCAGGCCTCTTCTGGGCAACTCCTACAATGAGCAGTTCTTC. It translates to CASRPLLGNSYNEQFF.

The chain joins TRBV7-2 to TRBJ2-7; 9 nucleotides line up with TRBD1. V lost 5 bases to trimming and J lost 3 bases; unmatched junction nucleotides: 5. The germline V gene encodes CDR1 SGHTA and CDR2 FQGNSA. The CDR3 loop spans 14 amino acids. In nucleotides, the CDR3 is TGTGCCAGCAGCCTGGGACAGGGTTTCTACGAGCAGTACTTC. Its protein product is CASSLGQGFYEQYF.

This rearrangement joins TRBV28 to TRBJ1-5, with TRBD1 matching 8 bases. Germline lookup yields CDR1 MDHEN and CDR2 SYDVKM. The CDR3 runs 16 residues. V trimming: 5 bases; J trimming: 5 bases; junction bases outside the gene matches: 11. CDR3 sequence (DNA): TGTGCCAGCAGTACCAGGACAGGGTATATCGATCAGCCCCAGCATTTT. This encodes CASSTRTGYIDQPQHF.

The chain has TRBV7-6 and TRBJ2-3, with TRBD2 identical over 7 bases. CDR1 SGHVS and CDR2 FNYEAQ come from the germline V gene. The ends lost 0 bases at V and 4 bases at J; junction bases unmatched: 1. The CDR3 runs 14 residues. DNA for the CDR3: TGTGCCAGCAGCTTAGCCGCGGGAGCAGATACGCAGTATTTT. Residues: CASSLAAGADTQYF. Complete variable domain (other parts from reference TRBV7-6 and TRBJ2-3): GAGVSQSPRYKVTKRGQDVALRCDPISGHVSLYWYRQALGQGPEFLTYFNYEAQQDKSGLPNDRFSAERPEGSISTLTIQRTEQRDSAMYRCASSLAAGADTQYFGPGTRLTVL.

Only a few counts were recorded for this clone. The chain combines TRBV20-1 with TRBJ1-1; D may be TRBD1 (5 bases). Deletions cut 4 bases from V and 8 bases from J, with 8 bases between. Germline V lookup: CDR1 DFQATT, CDR2 SNEGSKA (reference sequence). The CDR3 is 10 residues long. Written as DNA, the CDR3 is TGCAGTGCTATGGAGGGGGAAGCTTTCTTT. Amino acid sequence: CSAMEGEAFF.

The rearrangement joins TRBV11-3 to TRBJ2-3; a possible D gene is TRBD1 (5 bases). The CDR3 sequence is 14 residues long. The V and J ends lost 5 bases and 1 base respectively, with 10 bases between them. The germline V gene has CDR1 SGHNT and CDR2 YENEEA. The CDR3 spells CASSPVQGTDTQYF. The CDR3 coding sequence is TGTGCCAGCAGCCCCGTACAGGGCACAGATACGCAGTATTTT.

This chain links TRBV7-9 with TRBJ2-3, with TRBD2 matching over 8 bases. With V trimmed by 5 bases and J by 1 base, 11 bases remained unmatched. Germline CDR1 SEHNR, CDR2 FQNEAQ (reference sequence). The CDR3 covers 17 residues. DNA for the CDR3: TGTGCCAGCAGCCCAGGTGTCGGGGGGGGAGGCACAGATACGCAGTATTTT. Its protein product is CASSPGVGGGGTDTQYF.

Details on this clone: The junction departs from the called germline gene at one end, perhaps through a read error. CDR3 DNA sequence: TGTGCCAGCAGTAAAGCGACAGGGGACGGCTACACCTTC. Translation gives CASSKATGDGYTF. The rearrangement joins TRBV2 to TRBJ1-2; 8 nucleotides line up with TRBD1. The CDR3 extends over 13 amino acids. Germline CDR1 reads SNHLY; CDR2 reads FYNNEI.

The chain uses TRBV2 and TRBJ1-5; no definite D call. CDR1 is SNHLY and CDR2 is FYNNEI in the germline V gene. The germline V and J ends were trimmed by 2 bases and 7 bases, with 15 bases remaining between them. CDR3 length equals 15 residues. DNA of the CDR3: TGTGCCAGCAGTGAAAATCGTGGAGGACGGCAGCCCCAGCATTTT. It translates to CASSENRGGRQPQHF.

The rearrangement joins TRBV7-6 to TRBJ1-2; 10 bases agree with TRBD1. The trim removed 5 bases at V and 4 bases at J, leaving 13 bases unmatched. In germline, CDR1 is SGHVS, CDR2 FNYEAQ. CDR3 size: 17 residues. The CDR3 is CASSPLGHGQGGYGYTF. The CDR3 DNA is TGTGCCAGCAGCCCCTTAGGGCACGGACAGGGGGGCTATGGCTACACCTTC.

The chain carries TRBV5-4 and TRBJ1-2; 10 bases agree with TRBD1. V shed 4 bases and J 7 bases; nucleotides not matched to a gene: 7. The CDR3 has 14 residues. Germline CDR1 and CDR2: SGHNT and YYREEE (reference sequence). In nucleotides, the CDR3 is TGTGCCAGCAGCCCCTCGACAGGGGGCGGTGGCTACACCTTC. Residues: CASSPSTGGGGYTF.

This clone was recorded once. The genes are TRBV5-8 and TRBJ2-3, with 7 nucleotides matching TRBD1. Losses at the gene ends were 2 bases for V and 4 bases for J; bases not matched to a gene: 7. CDR3 length: 15 amino acids. The V gene's germline CDR1 is SGHTS and CDR2 YDEGEE. The CDR3 region has the DNA TGTGCCAGCAGCTTTCCGGGACAGTGGGCAGATACGCAGTATTTT. Residues: CASSFPGQWADTQYF.

The genes are TRBV6-1 and TRBJ2-3; 8 positions agree with TRBD1. Trimming took 4 bases from V and 4 from J; bases not matched to a gene: 7. Germline CDR1 MNHNS, CDR2 SASEGT. The CDR3 contains 15 residues. The CDR3 bases are TGTGCCAGCAGTGCAAAGACAGGGGAAGCAGATACGCAGTATTTT. It codes for CASSAKTGEADTQYF.

The chain joins TRBV2 to TRBJ2-4; tentatively, D is TRBD2 (6 bases). V lost 1 base, J lost 4 bases, and 11 bases lay in between. The CDR3 totals 15 residues. Germline V gene sequence: CDR1 SNHLY, CDR2 FYNNEI. In DNA, the CDR3 is TGTGCCAGCAGTGAAGGGGACGGGGGTAAAAACATTCAGTACTTC. It encodes CASSEGDGGKNIQYF.

The rearrangement links TRBV5-4 to TRBJ1-1; 10 bases fit TRBD1. V gave up 4 bases and J gave up 6 bases; unmatched junction bases: 9. Germline V CDR1 and CDR2: SGHNT, YYREEE (reference sequence). The length of the CDR3 is 15 residues. The CDR3 DNA reads TGTGCCAGCAGCGACCCGGGACAGGGGCCACCTGAAGCTTTCTTT. Translated: CASSDPGQGPPEAFF.

J is TRBJ1-5 and V is TRBV18; D might be TRBD1 (5 bases). V was cut by 10 bases and J by 0 bases, with 16 bases left in between. This CDR3 has 15 residues. The germline CDR1 and CDR2 sequences are KGHSH and LQKENI. DNA for the CDR3: TGTGCCACCTCTCTGGGGGGGTATAGCAATCAGCCCCAGCATTTT. It codes for CATSLGGYSNQPQHF.

The rearrangement joins TRBV19 to TRBJ1-2; TRBD1 matches at 7 bases. From germline, CDR1 is LNHDA and CDR2 SQIVND (reference sequence). This CDR3 region has 13 residues. V lost 1 base to trimming and J lost 4 bases; unmatched junction nucleotides: 0. CDR3 nucleotide sequence: TGTGCCAGTAGTATAGGACAGGGCTATGGCTACACCTTC. Translation gives CASSIGQGYGYTF.

The V gene is TRBV5-5, the J gene TRBJ1-2, with TRBD1 matching over 11 bases. This CDR3 contains 14 residues. Looked up from germline, CDR1 is SGHKS and CDR2 is YYEKEE (reference sequence). Trimming removed 3 bases from V and 7 bases from J; junction bases left unmatched: 5. DNA of the CDR3: TGTGCCAGCAGCTCCGGGACAGGGGGGGCTGGCTACACCTTC. Translating gives CASSSGTGGAGYTF.

CDR3 region: CASSSRQGSYEQYF. The DNA for the CDR3 is TGTGCCAGCAGCTCCCGACAAGGTTCCTACGAGCAGTACTTC. The V and J genes are TRBV7-3 and TRBJ2-7; the D is unclear. Trimming took 4 bases from V and 1 from J, leaving 11 bases between them. CDR3 length: 14 amino acids. The germline V gene has CDR1 SGHTA and CDR2 FQGTGA.

This chain joins TRBV7-6 and TRBJ2-3, with TRBD2 matching over 9 bases. The germline gives CDR1 SGHVS, CDR2 FNYEAQ. The CDR3 consists of 17 residues. After removal of 1 base from V and 4 bases from J, the junction contained 9 bases not matched to a gene. CDR3 in amino acids: CASSLGKVAGVADTQYF. Written as DNA, the CDR3 is TGTGCCAGCAGCTTAGGAAAAGTAGCGGGAGTGGCAGATACGCAGTATTTT.

The J gene is TRBJ1-2, the V gene TRBV25-1; D unclear. Germline CDR1 and CDR2: MGHDK and SYGVNS. This CDR3 has 15 amino acids. Trimming stripped 3 bases from V and 3 bases from J, with 14 bases between. CDR3 amino acids: CASSDYGVGDYGYTF. CDR3 nucleotides: TGTGCCAGCAGTGACTACGGCGTCGGGGACTATGGCTACACCTTC.

The chain couples TRBV2 to TRBJ1-3, with D possibly matching TRBD1 (5 bases). The CDR3 totals 14 residues. CDR1 and CDR2 from the germline V gene are SNHLY and FYNNEI. V gave up 4 bases and J gave up 3 bases, with 10 bases separating them. CDR3 sequence reads: CASSGGAYGNTIYF. In DNA, the CDR3 is TGTGCCAGCAGTGGGGGCGCTTATGGAAACACCATATATTTT.